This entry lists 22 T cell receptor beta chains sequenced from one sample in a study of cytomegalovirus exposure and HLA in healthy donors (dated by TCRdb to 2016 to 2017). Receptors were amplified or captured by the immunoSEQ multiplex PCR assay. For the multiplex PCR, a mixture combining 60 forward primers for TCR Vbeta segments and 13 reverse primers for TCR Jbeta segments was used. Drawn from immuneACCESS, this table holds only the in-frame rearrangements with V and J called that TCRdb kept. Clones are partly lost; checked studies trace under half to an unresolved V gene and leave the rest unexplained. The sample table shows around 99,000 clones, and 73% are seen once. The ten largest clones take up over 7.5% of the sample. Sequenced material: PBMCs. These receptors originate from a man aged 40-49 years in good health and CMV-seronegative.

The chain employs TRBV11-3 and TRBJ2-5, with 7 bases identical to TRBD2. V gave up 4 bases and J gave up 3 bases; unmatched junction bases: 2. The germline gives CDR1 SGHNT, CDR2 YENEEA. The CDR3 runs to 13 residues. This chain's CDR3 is CASSSRGEETQYF. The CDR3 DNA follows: TGTGCCAGCAGCTCTCGGGGGGAAGAGACCCAGTACTTC.

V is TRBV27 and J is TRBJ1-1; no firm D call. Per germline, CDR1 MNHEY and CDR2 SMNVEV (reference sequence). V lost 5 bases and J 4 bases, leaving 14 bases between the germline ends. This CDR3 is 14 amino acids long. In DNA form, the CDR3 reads TGTGCCAGCAGTGCGCCCGGTGGAGGCACTGAAGCTTTCTTT. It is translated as CASSAPGGGTEAFF.

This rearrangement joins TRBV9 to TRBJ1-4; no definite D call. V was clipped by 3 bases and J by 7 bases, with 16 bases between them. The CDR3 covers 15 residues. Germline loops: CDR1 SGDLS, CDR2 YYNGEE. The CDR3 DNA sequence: TGTGCCAGCAGCGCCCTGGCCGCAGAGGGTGAAAAACTGTTTTTT. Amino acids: CASSALAAEGEKLFF.

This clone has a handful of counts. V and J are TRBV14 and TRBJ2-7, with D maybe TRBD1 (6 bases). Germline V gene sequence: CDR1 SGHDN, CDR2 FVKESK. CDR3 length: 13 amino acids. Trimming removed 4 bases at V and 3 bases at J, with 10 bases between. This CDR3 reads CASSPSGVYEQYF. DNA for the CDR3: TGTGCCAGCAGCCCCTCAGGGGTCTACGAGCAGTACTTC.

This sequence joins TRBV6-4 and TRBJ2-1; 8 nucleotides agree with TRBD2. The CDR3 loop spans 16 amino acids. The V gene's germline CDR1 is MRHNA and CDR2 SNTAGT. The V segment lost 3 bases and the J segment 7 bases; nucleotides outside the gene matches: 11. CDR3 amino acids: CASSDGNGGEANEQFF. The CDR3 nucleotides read TGTGCCAGCAGTGATGGGAACGGGGGGGAAGCGAATGAGCAGTTCTTC.

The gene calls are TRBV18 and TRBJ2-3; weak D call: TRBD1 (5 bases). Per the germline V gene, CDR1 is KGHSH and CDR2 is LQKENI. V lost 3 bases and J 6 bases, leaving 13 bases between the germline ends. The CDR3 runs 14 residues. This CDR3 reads CASSPGHRRDTQYF. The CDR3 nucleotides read TGTGCCAGCTCACCCGGACATAGACGGGATACGCAGTATTTT.

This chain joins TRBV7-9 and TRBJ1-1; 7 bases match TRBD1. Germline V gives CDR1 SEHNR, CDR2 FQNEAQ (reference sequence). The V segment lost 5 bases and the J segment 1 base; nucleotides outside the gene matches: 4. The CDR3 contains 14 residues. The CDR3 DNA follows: TGTGCCAGCAGCCCCCGACAGGGGAACACTGAAGCTTTCTTT. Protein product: CASSPRQGNTEAFF.

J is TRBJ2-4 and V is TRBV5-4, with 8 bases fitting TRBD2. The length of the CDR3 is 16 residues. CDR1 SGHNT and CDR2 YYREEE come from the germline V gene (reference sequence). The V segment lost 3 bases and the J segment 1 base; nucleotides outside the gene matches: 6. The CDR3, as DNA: TGTGCCAGCAGCTCCGCGGGGGGCCGGGCCAAAAACATTCAGTACTTC. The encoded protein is CASSSAGGRAKNIQYF.

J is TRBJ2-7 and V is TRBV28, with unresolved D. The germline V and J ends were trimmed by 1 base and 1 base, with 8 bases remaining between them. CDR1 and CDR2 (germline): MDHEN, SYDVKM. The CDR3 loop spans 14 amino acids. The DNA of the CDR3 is TGTGCCAGCAGTTTATTGGTTCAGTCCTACGAGCAGTACTTC. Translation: CASSLLVQSYEQYF. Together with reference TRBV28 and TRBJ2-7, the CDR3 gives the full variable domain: DVKVTQSSRYLVKRTGEKVFLECVQDMDHENMFWYRQDPGLGLRLIYFSYDVKMKEKGDIPEGYSVSREKKERFSLILESASTNQTSMYLCASSLLVQSYEQYFGPGTRLTVT.

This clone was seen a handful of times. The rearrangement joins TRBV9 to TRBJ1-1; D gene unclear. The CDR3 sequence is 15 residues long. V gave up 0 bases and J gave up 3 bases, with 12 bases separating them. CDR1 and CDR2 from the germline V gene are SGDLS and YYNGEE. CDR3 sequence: CASSVVSGLDTEAFF. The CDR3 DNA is TGTGCCAGCAGCGTAGTATCCGGGTTGGACACTGAAGCTTTCTTT.

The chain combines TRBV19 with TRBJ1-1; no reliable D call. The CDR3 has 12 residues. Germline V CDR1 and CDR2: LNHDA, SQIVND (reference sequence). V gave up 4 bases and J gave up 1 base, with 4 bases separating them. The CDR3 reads CASSNGNTEAFF. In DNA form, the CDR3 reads TGTGCCAGTAGTAACGGGAACACTGAAGCTTTCTTT.

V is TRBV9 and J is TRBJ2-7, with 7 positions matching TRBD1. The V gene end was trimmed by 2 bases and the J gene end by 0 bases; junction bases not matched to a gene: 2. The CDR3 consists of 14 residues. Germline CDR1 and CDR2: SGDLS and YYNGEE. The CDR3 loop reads CASSVGTVSYEQYF. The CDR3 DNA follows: TGTGCCAGCAGCGTGGGGACAGTCTCCTACGAGCAGTACTTC.

For the CDR3, the DNA is TGCGCCAGCAGCCCTCTTGGACAGGGACGCACAGATACGCAGTATTTT. Protein product: CASSPLGQGRTDTQYF. The V call is TRBV4-3, the J call TRBJ2-3, with 8 bases that match TRBD1. Germline V gene data show CDR1 as LGHNA and CDR2 as YSLEER. With V trimmed by 4 bases and J by 1 base, 7 bases remained unmatched. The CDR3 has 16 amino acids.

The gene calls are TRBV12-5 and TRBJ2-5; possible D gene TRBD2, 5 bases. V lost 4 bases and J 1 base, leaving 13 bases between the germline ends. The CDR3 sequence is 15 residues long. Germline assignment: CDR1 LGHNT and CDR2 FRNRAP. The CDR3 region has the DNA TGTGCTAGTGGTTCCCACATGGAGGCCCAAGAGACCCAGTACTTC. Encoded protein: CASGSHMEAQETQYF.

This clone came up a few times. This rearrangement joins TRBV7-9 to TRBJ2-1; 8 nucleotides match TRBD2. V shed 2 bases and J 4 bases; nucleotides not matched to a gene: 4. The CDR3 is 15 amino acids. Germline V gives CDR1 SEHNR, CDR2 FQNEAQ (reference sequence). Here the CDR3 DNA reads TGTGCCAGCAGCTTACACGGGGGGGTTTACAATGAGCAGTTCTTC. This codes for CASSLHGGVYNEQFF.

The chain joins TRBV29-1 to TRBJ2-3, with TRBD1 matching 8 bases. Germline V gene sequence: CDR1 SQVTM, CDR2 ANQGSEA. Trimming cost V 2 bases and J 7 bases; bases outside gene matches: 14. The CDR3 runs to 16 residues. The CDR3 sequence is CSVESLNRGISNTQYF. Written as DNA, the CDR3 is TGCAGCGTTGAATCCCTAAACAGGGGGATTTCAAATACGCAGTATTTT.

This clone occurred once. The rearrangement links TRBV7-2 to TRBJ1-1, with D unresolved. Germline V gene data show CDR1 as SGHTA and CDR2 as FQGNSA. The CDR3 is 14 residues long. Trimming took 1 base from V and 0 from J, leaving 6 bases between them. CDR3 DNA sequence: TGTGCCAGCAGCTTAGGGCCGATGAACACTGAAGCTTTCTTT. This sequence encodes CASSLGPMNTEAFF.

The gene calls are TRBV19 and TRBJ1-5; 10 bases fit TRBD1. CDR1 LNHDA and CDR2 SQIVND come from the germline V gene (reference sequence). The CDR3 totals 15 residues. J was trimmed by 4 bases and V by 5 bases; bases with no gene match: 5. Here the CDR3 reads CASSFGGQGNQPQHF. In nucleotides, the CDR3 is TGTGCCAGTAGTTTTGGGGGACAGGGGAATCAGCCCCAGCATTTT.

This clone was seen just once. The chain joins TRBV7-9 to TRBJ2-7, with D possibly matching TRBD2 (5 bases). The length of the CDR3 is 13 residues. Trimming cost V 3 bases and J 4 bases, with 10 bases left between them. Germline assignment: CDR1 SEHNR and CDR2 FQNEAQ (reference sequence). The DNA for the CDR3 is TGTGCCAGCAGCTTCCGAGGAGGATACGAGCAGTACTTC. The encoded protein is CASSFRGGYEQYF.

The CDR3 here is CASSLKLRGGTDTQYF. The DNA of the CDR3 is TGTGCCAGCAGCTTGAAACTGCGGGGGGGCACAGATACGCAGTATTTT. The chain is built from TRBV5-4 and TRBJ2-3; 8 bases agree with TRBD2. The trim removed 1 base at V and 1 base at J, leaving 5 bases unmatched. The CDR3 is made up of 16 amino acids. Germline V gene lookup returns CDR1 SGHNT and CDR2 YYREEE (reference sequence).

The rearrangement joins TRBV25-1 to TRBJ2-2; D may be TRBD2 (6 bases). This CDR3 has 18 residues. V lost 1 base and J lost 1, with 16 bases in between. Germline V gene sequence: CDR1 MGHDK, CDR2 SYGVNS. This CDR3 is CASSELGPSVMNTGELFF. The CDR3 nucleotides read TGTGCCAGCAGTGAATTAGGTCCTAGCGTTATGAACACCGGGGAGCTGTTTTTT.

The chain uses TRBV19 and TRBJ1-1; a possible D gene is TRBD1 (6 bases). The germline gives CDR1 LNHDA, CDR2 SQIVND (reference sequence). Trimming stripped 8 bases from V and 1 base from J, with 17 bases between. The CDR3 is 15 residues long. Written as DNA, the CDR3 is TGTGCCAGTGTGAGGGGGGGGCTGAAGAACACTGAAGCTTTCTTT. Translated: CASVRGGLKNTEAFF.